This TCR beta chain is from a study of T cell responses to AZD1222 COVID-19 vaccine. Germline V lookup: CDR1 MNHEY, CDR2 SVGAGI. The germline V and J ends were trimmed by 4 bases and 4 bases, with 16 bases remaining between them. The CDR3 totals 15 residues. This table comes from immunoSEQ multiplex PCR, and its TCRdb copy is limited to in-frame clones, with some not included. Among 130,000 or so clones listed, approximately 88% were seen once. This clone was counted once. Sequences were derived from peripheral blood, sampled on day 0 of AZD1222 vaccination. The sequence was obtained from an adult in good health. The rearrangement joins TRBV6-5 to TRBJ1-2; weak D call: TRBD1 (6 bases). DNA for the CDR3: TGTGCCAGCAGTTCCCCTAGGGCGGGGGCCTATGGCTACACCTTC. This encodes CASSSPRAGAYGYTF.